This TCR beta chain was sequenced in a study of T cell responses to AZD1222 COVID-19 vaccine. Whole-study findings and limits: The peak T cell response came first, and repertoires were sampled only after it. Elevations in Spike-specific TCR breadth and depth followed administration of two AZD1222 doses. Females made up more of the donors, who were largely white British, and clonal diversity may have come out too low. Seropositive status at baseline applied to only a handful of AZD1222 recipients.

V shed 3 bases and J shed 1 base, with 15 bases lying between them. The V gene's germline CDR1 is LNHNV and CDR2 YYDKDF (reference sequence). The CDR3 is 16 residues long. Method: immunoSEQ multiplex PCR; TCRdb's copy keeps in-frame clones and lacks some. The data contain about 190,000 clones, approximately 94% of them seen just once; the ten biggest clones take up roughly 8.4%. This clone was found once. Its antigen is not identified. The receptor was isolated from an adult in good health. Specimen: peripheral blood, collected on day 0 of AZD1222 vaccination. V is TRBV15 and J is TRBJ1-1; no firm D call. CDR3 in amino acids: CATSSDRLSANTEAFF. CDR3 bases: TGTGCCACCAGCAGCGACCGGCTATCGGCGAACACTGAAGCTTTCTTT.